This is a list of T cell receptor beta chains from one sample in a study of identical twins. Using its own MiXCR run on the 5' RACE reads, TCRdb lists one record per CDR3 protein. The sample contains some 1,700,000 distinct CDR3 sequences, under 35% of which appear only once. What was sequenced was cord blood. Receptors were obtained from a newborn girl in good health. Both conserved end residues are part of each CDR3. D genes are given only for firm matches. Rows may omit the clone size; those that give it use once, few, many or a size class.

clone size	V gene	D gene	J gene	CDR3 protein	CDR3 DNA
.	TRBV7-8	TRBD2	TRBJ2-1	CASSIGLADLNEQFF	TGTGCCAGCAGCATCGGACTAGCGGATTTAAATGAGCAGTTCTTC
few	TRBV7-9	.	TRBJ1-4	CASSLESRVSNEKLFF	TGTGCCAGCAGCTTAGAATCCAGGGTTTCTAATGAAAAACTGTTTTTT
.	TRBV10-3	TRBD2	TRBJ2-1	CATATSGSDNGQFF	TGTGCCACCGCGACTAGCGGGAGCGACAATGGGCAGTTCTTC
few	TRBV24-1	.	TRBJ2-3	CATSTGQTGGTDTQYF	TGTGCCACCAGTACTGGACAGACGGGAGGCACAGATACGCAGTATTTT
.	TRBV18	TRBD1	TRBJ1-5	CASSPRRGSNQPQHF	TGTGCCAGCTCACCCCGCAGGGGGAGCAATCAGCCCCAGCATTTT
.	TRBV2	TRBD2	TRBJ2-1	CASSGRLAGGSDEQFF	TGTGCCAGCAGTGGGAGACTAGCGGGGGGGAGTGATGAGCAGTTCTTC
few	TRBV28	.	TRBJ1-5	CASSPGEWWQPQHF	TGTGCCAGCAGTCCAGGGGAATGGTGGCAGCCCCAGCATTTT
few	TRBV27	.	TRBJ1-2	CATRPLTPVNYGYTF	TGTGCCACCCGCCCCCTTACACCGGTCAACTATGGCTACACCTTC
.	TRBV4-2	.	TRBJ2-7	CASSQSSEVEQYF	TGTGCCAGCAGCCAATCTAGCGAAGTTGAGCAGTACTTC
.	TRBV15	.	TRBJ1-1	CATSRVRNTEAFF	TGTGCCACCAGCAGAGTGAGGAACACTGAAGCTTTCTTT
few	TRBV4-2	TRBD2	TRBJ2-1	CASSQDFRGGLNEQFF	TGTGCCAGCAGCCAAGACTTCCGGGGGGGCCTCAATGAGCAGTTCTTC
.	TRBV20-1	.	TRBJ2-7	CSAALNDEQYF	TGCAGTGCCGCTTTAAACGACGAGCAGTACTTC
.	TRBV27	.	TRBJ2-7	CASSRRLGEQYF	TGTGCCAGCAGTAGACGGCTAGGCGAGCAGTACTTC
few	TRBV20-1	TRBD2	TRBJ2-5	CSARSPSGLQETQYF	TGCAGTGCTAGATCGCCTAGCGGATTACAAGAGACCCAGTACTTC
.	TRBV7-2	.	TRBJ1-1	CASSLGRRQAMNTEAFF	TGTGCCAGCAGCTTAGGCCGTAGACAGGCCATGAACACTGAAGCTTTCTTT